The T cell receptor (beta chain) under discussion was sequenced for a study of radiotherapy plus CTLA-4 blockade in lung cancer. Germline loops: CDR1 SGHRS, CDR2 YFSETQ. The CDR3 totals 16 residues. Trimming removed 4 bases from V and 1 base from J; junction bases left unmatched: 9. Generated by immunoSEQ multiplex PCR, the TCRdb table keeps only in-frame clones and is missing some. This table has 65,000 to 100,000 clones, roughly 80% appearing once. Source: peripheral blood, taken from a patient treated with radiotherapy plus ipilimumab. This receptor was identified in a human donor with non-small cell lung cancer who had stable disease on radiotherapy plus ipilimumab. V and J are TRBV5-1 and TRBJ2-5; 8 bases are a match to TRBD2. The CDR3 is CASSRWERGSQETQYF. The DNA of the CDR3 is TGCGCCAGCAGCCGCTGGGAGCGGGGGAGCCAAGAGACCCAGTACTTC.